This TCR beta chain was recovered during a study of cytomegalovirus exposure and HLA in healthy donors. The CDR3 sequence is 15 residues long. V shed 2 bases and J shed 3 bases, with 16 bases lying between them. Germline assignment: CDR1 GTSNPN and CDR2 SVGIG (reference sequence). Turning to this clone: The antigen is not known.

Amplification used 60 Vbeta primers and 13 Jbeta primers. Assay: immunoSEQ multiplex PCR; the TCRdb copy retains only in-frame clones and omits some. Among about 63,000 clones listed, 79% were seen once. Study-wide findings and caveats: Among CMV-associated TCR beta chains, most appeared HLA-restricted in a later analysis.

The sequenced sample was PBMCs. The sequence was obtained from a woman younger than 45 in good health and CMV-seronegative. The chain carries TRBV30 and TRBJ1-2; D is ambiguous. CDR3: CAWSRSLISYYGYTF. The CDR3 DNA reads TGTGCCTGGAGTCGCAGTCTCATCTCCTACTATGGCTACACCTTC.